A single sample gave rise to the 21 T cell receptor beta chains below, sequenced in a study of regulatory T cells in long-lasting Graves disease. Investigators prepared the TCR beta libraries by applying iRepertoire HTBI primers and Arm-PCR of CDR3 regions. MiXCR was run by TCRdb on the multiplex PCR reads, yielding one entry per CDR3 protein. This table holds 400,000 to 450,000 distinct CDR3 sequences, around 22% found once. Time point noted: persistent/refractory GD, antithyroid drugs over 5 years with positive TRAb. PBMC-extracted RNA yielded the TCR library. The specimen comprised peripheral blood mononuclear cells (PBMCs), sampled when the disease was refractory, from a patient treated with antithyroid drugs. The receptors were sampled from a female donor with Graves disease.

This clonotype appeared once. The chain carries TRBV20-1 and TRBJ1-3; no firm D call. V was cut by 0 bases and J by 1 base, with 7 bases left in between. This CDR3 has 14 residues. Germline values: CDR1 DFQATT, CDR2 SNEGSKA (reference sequence). The CDR3 loop is CSARDGTSGNTIYF. The DNA of the CDR3 is TGCAGTGCTAGAGATGGCACTTCTGGAAACACCATATATTTT.

The chain combines TRBV15 with TRBJ2-2; no reliable D call. Germline lookup yields CDR1 LNHNV and CDR2 YYDKDF (reference sequence). This CDR3 has 15 residues. The V and J ends lost 0 bases and 1 base respectively, with 6 bases between them. For the CDR3, the DNA is TGTGCCACCAGCAGAGATTTCGGGAACACCGGGGAGCTGTTTTTT. Translating gives CATSRDFGNTGELFF.

This clonotype has a single count. V usage is TRBV5-8 and J usage is TRBJ1-1; 7 bases line up with TRBD1. Germline CDR1 and CDR2: SGHTS and YDEGEE. This CDR3 spans 16 amino acids. V shed 5 bases and J 4 bases; nucleotides not matched to a gene: 14. The chain's CDR3 is CASRLANPQGSTEAFF. CDR3 coding DNA: TGTGCCAGCAGACTTGCAAACCCACAGGGGAGCACTGAAGCTTTCTTT. The full variable domain, rest sourced from reference TRBV5-8 and TRBJ1-1, is EAGVTQSPTHLIKTRGQQATLRCSPISGHTSVYWYQQALGLGLQFLLWYDEGEERNRGNFPPRFSGRQFPNYSSELNVNALELEDSALYLCASRLANPQGSTEAFFGQGTRLTVV.

This clonotype was found many times. The rearrangement links TRBV12-3 or TRBV12-4 to TRBJ1-1; D possibly corresponds to TRBD1 (6 bases). V was trimmed by 1 base and J by 5 bases, leaving 11 bases between them. This CDR3 contains 14 residues. This CDR3 is CASSLEAGDTEAFF. The CDR3 DNA follows: TGTGCCAGCAGTTTAGAGGCAGGGGATACTGAAGCTTTCTTT.

This clonotype came up many times. V and J are TRBV7-8 and TRBJ2-5, with 10 bases identical to TRBD2. This CDR3 spans 16 amino acids. V shed 5 bases, J shed 5 bases, and the junction held 11 bases outside the gene matches. From germline, CDR1 is SGHVS and CDR2 FQNEAQ. Here the CDR3 reads CASSPAGLAKGETQYF. The DNA for the CDR3 is TGTGCCAGCAGCCCCGCGGGACTAGCGAAGGGGGAGACCCAGTACTTC.

This clonotype was seen at least ten times. V gene TRBV2 combines with J gene TRBJ1-2; a weak D match, TRBD1 (5 bases). The germline V and J ends were trimmed by 10 bases and 3 bases, with 15 bases remaining between them. This CDR3 is built from 13 residues. Germline CDR1 and CDR2: SNHLY and FYNNEI. The CDR3 DNA reads as TGTGCCAAATGGACACCGGGGGACTATGGCTACACCTTC. Translation: CAKWTPGDYGYTF.

There are a few counts of this clonotype. The chain employs TRBV20-1 and TRBJ1-2, with D possibly TRBD1 on 5 matching bases. Germline CDR1 is DFQATT and CDR2 is SNEGSKA (reference sequence). The CDR3 has 15 residues. V dropped 5 bases and J dropped 4 bases, with 20 bases sitting between them. The CDR3: CSAGTGARAAYGYTF. The CDR3 bases are TGCAGTGCTGGGACTGGAGCCCGTGCTGCCTATGGCTACACCTTC.

This clonotype was counted only a few times. The V and J genes are TRBV20-1 and TRBJ1-2, with D possibly TRBD1 on 5 matching bases. This CDR3 has 16 residues. Germline CDR1 is DFQATT and CDR2 is SNEGSKA (reference sequence). Trimming pared 0 bases from V and 4 bases from J, leaving 18 bases between. CDR3 sequence: CSARDLGRGGVYGYTF. The CDR3 DNA is TGCAGTGCTAGAGATCTTGGTAGGGGAGGGGTCTATGGCTACACCTTC.

This chain links TRBV19 with TRBJ2-7, with a weak D call TRBD1 (5 bases). The CDR3 sequence is 15 residues long. The ends were cut back, 2 bases at V and 2 bases at J, with 13 bases in the middle. Germline V gene data show CDR1 as LNHDA and CDR2 as SQIVND (reference sequence). CDR3 loop: CASSIWGGVTYEQYF. In nucleotides, the CDR3 is TGTGCCAGTAGTATATGGGGCGGAGTTACCTACGAGCAGTACTTC.

As for this clonotype: This likely comes from a read error, as the CDR3 has no conserved phenylalanine or tryptophan at its end. Because the CDR3's place on the DNA is in doubt, the DNA is left out and the CDR3 is given as listed by TCRdb. The chain has TRBV6-2 or TRBV6-3 and TRBJ2-7; the DNA was not used to check the table's D call, TRBD2. Germline values: CDR1 MNHEY, CDR2 SVGEGT. From its first to its last residue, the CDR3 has 16 amino acids. The CDR3 sequence is CASSDGLAGGPLTLQD.

Only a few counts were recorded for this clonotype. The chain recombines TRBV6-1 with TRBJ1-1; TRBD1 is a possible D gene (5 bases). Germline V lookup: CDR1 MNHNS, CDR2 SASEGT. Between the trimmed V and J ends, which lost 6 bases and 4 bases, there was a span of 15 bases. The CDR3 sequence is 14 residues long. The CDR3 sequence: CASRFGGDGTEAFF. As DNA, the CDR3 is TGTGCCAGCAGATTCGGAGGGGATGGCACTGAAGCTTTCTTT.

This clonotype was detected ten times or more. The chain couples TRBV6-1 to TRBJ1-2; 9 positions match TRBD1. The CDR3 runs 14 residues. J was trimmed by 4 bases and V by 0 bases; bases with no gene match: 0. Germline V gene data show CDR1 as MNHNS and CDR2 as SASEGT. This CDR3 is CASSEAGQGYGYTF. The CDR3 coding sequence is TGTGCCAGCAGTGAAGCGGGACAGGGCTATGGCTACACCTTC.

This clonotype was seen only a few times. J is TRBJ2-2 and V is TRBV7-2; TRBD2 agrees at 9 bases. Germline-derived CDR1 and CDR2 are SGHTA and FQGNSA. The trim removed 3 bases at V and 8 bases at J, leaving 7 bases unmatched. This CDR3 comprises 15 residues. CDR3 sequence (DNA): TGTGCCAGCAGCTTTAGCGGGAGTTCCAGTGGGGAGCTGTTTTTT. This codes for CASSFSGSSSGELFF.

This clonotype was detected a few times. The chain couples TRBV20-1 to TRBJ2-6; 7 bases match TRBD2. Germline-derived CDR1 and CDR2 are DFQATT and SNEGSKA (reference sequence). The CDR3 sequence is 14 residues long. V lost 3 bases, J lost 1 base, and 0 bases stayed unmatched. The CDR3: CSARGGSGANVLTF. DNA for the CDR3: TGCAGTGCTAGGGGAGGGTCTGGGGCCAACGTCCTGACTTTC.

At least ten counts were recorded for this clonotype. The chain employs TRBV6-2 or TRBV6-3 and TRBJ2-7; D unclear. V was shortened by 4 bases and J by 7 bases, with 11 bases between the two germline ends. The CDR3 consists of 12 residues. Germline V gene data show CDR1 as MNHEY and CDR2 as SVGEGT. CDR3 sequence: CASSSSWGEQYF. The DNA for the CDR3 is TGTGCCAGCAGTTCTTCTTGGGGAGAGCAGTACTTC.

The chain links TRBV6-1 to TRBJ2-7; a possible D gene is TRBD1 (6 bases). The CDR3 covers 15 residues. CDR1 MNHNS and CDR2 SASEGT come from the germline V gene. The germline V and J ends were trimmed by 3 bases and 6 bases, with 18 bases remaining between them. CDR3: CASSDLITGFREQYF. DNA for the CDR3: TGTGCCAGCAGTGACCTCATTACAGGGTTTCGCGAGCAGTACTTC.

The rearrangement joins TRBV19 to TRBJ2-5; 11 bases align to TRBD2. Unmatched junction bases numbered 4, after V lost 4 bases and J lost 0 bases. The CDR3 has 16 residues. Germline V CDR1 and CDR2: LNHDA, SQIVND (reference sequence). For the CDR3, the DNA is TGTGCCAGTAGTACCAGACTAGCGGGGCACCAAGAGACCCAGTACTTC. Translated, it gives CASSTRLAGHQETQYF.

This clonotype was observed a few times. The chain uses TRBV24-1 and TRBJ1-5; D is uncertain. V lost 1 base and J 6 bases, leaving 15 bases between the germline ends. The CDR3 sequence is 16 residues long. Germline V lookup: CDR1 KGHDR, CDR2 SFDVKD. In DNA, the CDR3 is TGTGCCACCAGTGATTTAGCAGACCGGGTTGGTCAGCCCCAGCATTTT. Translating it yields CATSDLADRVGQPQHF.

This clonotype was detected ten times or more. The chain combines TRBV6-5 with TRBJ2-7; D is undetermined. The V and J ends lost 2 bases and 2 bases respectively, with 10 bases between them. The CDR3 runs 14 residues. Germline V gene sequence: CDR1 MNHEY, CDR2 SVGAGI. The DNA for the CDR3 is TGTGCCAGCAGTTACACTCGGTCGCCCTACGAGCAGTACTTC. It yields the protein CASSYTRSPYEQYF.

Comment on this clonotype: A read error may produce the germline difference seen at one junction end. This chain links TRBV28 with TRBJ1-1; D is possibly TRBD1 (5 bases). Germline CDR1 MDHEN, CDR2 SYDVKM. The CDR3 is 17 amino acids. In DNA form, the CDR3 reads TGTGCCACCCGTGGGGGATTGTTCCCGGGAGAAAACACTGAAGCTCTCTTT. As protein: CATRGGLFPGENTEALF.

This clonotype has just a few counts. The J gene is TRBJ2-7, the V gene TRBV9; D is unclear. Germline CDR1 is SGDLS and CDR2 is YYNGEE. CDR3 length equals 14 residues. The V end lost 0 bases, the J end lost 3 bases, and 10 bases lay between the germline ends. CDR3 in DNA: TGTGCCAGCAGCGTAGGTGTCTGGGGCTACGAGCAGTACTTC. This gives the protein CASSVGVWGYEQYF.